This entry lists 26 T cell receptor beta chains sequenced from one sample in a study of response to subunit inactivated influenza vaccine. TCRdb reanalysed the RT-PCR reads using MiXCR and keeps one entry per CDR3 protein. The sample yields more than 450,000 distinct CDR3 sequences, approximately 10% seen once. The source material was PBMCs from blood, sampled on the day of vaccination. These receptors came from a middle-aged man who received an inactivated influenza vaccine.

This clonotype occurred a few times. In DNA form, the CDR3 reads TGCAGCGTCACAGCCACGGGGCGGCCATACTCTGGGGCCAACGTCCTGACTTTC. This translates into CSVTATGRPYSGANVLTF. The chain joins TRBV29-1 to TRBJ2-6, with D possibly being TRBD1 or TRBD2 (5 bases each). V lost 6 bases to trimming and J lost 0 bases, with 21 bases between them. Looked up from germline, CDR1 is SQVTM and CDR2 is ANQGSEA. This CDR3 comprises 18 residues.

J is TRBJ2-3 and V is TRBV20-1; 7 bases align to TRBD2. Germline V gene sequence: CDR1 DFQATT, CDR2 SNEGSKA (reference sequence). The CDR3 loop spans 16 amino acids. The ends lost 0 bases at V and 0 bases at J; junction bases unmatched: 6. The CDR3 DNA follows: TGCAGTGCTAGAGATTTGCAGCGGGGTAGCACAGATACGCAGTATTTT. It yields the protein CSARDLQRGSTDTQYF.

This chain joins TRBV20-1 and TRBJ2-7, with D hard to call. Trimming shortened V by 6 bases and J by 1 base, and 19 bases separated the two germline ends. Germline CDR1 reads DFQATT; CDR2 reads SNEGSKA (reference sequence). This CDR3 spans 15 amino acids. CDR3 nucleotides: TGCAGTGCGGAGAAGGCGGCGCATTATTCCTACGAGCAGTACTTC. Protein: CSAEKAAHYSYEQYF.

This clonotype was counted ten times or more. The CDR3 spells CASSFGTDYGYTF. The CDR3 DNA sequence: TGTGCCAGCAGCTTTGGGACGGACTATGGCTACACCTTC. The chain joins TRBV27 to TRBJ1-2; maybe TRBD1 (5 bases). The germline V and J ends were trimmed by 6 bases and 3 bases, with 11 bases remaining between them. There are 13 residues in the CDR3. CDR1 and CDR2 from the germline V gene are MNHEY and SMNVEV (reference sequence).

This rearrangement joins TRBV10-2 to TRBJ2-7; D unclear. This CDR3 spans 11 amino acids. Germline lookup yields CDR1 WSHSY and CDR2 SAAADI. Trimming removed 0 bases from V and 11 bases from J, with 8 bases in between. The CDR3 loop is CASSESALKYF. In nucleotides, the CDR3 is TGCGCCAGCAGTGAGTCAGCGTTGAAGTACTTC.

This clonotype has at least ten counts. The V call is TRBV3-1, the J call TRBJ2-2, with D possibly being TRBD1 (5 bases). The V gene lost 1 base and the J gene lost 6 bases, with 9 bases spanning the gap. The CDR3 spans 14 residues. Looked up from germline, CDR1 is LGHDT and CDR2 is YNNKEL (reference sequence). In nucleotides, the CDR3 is TGTGCCAGCAGCCAAGCAGGGTACGCCGGGGAGCTGTTTTTT. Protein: CASSQAGYAGELFF.

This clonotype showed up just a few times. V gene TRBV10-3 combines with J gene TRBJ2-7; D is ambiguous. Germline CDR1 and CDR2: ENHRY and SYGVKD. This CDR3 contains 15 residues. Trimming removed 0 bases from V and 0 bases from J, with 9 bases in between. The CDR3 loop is CAISESALTSYEQYF. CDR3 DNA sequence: TGTGCCATCAGTGAGTCGGCGCTAACCTCCTACGAGCAGTACTTC.

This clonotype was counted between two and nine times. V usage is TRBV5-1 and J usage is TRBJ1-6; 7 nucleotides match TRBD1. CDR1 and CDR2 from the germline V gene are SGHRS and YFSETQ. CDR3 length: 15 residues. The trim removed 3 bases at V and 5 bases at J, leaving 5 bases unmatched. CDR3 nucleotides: TGCGCCAGCAGCTCGGGACAGACGGATAATTCACCCCTCCACTTT. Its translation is CASSSGQTDNSPLHF.

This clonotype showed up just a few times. As DNA, the CDR3 is TGTGCCAGCCGACTACTGACAGGGACCTACGAGCAGTACTTC. Amino acid sequence: CASRLLTGTYEQYF. V usage is TRBV28 and J usage is TRBJ2-7; TRBD1 aligns across 7 bases. The V gene end was trimmed by 8 bases and the J gene end by 2 bases; junction bases not matched to a gene: 9. The CDR3 has 14 residues. CDR1 is MDHEN and CDR2 is SYDVKM in the germline V gene.

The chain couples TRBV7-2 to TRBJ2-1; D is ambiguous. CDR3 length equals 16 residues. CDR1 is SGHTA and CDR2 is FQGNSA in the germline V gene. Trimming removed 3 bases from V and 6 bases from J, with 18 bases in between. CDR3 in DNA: TGTGCCAGCAGCTTCGGGCAACCTATCTCTGTCAATGAGCAGTTCTTC. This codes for CASSFGQPISVNEQFF.

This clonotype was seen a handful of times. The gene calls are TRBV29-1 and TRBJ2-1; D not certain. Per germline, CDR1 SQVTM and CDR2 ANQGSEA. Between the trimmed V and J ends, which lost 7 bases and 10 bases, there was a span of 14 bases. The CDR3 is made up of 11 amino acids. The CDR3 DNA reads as TGCAGCGCTCAGGCGATGGGGGAGCAGTTCTTC. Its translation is CSAQAMGEQFF.

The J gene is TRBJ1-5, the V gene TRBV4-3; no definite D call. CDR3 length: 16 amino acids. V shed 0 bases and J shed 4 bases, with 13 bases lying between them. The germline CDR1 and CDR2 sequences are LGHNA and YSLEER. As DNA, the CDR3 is TGCGCCAGCAGCCAAGATCTTTGGCCGACAAATCAGCCCCAGCATTTT. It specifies CASSQDLWPTNQPQHF.

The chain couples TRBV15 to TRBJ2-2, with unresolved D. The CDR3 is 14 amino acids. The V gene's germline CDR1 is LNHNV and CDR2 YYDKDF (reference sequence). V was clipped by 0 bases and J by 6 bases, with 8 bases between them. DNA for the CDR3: TGTGCCACCAGCAGAGATACTCTAGCCGGGGAGCTGTTTTTT. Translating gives CATSRDTLAGELFF.

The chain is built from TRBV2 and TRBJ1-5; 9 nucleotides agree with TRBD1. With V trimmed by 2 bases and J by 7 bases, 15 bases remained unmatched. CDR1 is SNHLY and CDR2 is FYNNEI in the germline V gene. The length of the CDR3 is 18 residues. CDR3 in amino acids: CASSELVRTGGLFQPQHF. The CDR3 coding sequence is TGTGCCAGCAGTGAATTGGTTCGAACAGGGGGCCTGTTCCAGCCCCAGCATTTT.

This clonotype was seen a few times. The CDR3 DNA follows: TGTGCCAGCAGGAAGCGGACAGGGGGCGTTTCACCCCTCCACTTT. Encoded protein: CASRKRTGGVSPLHF. The rearrangement joins TRBV2 to TRBJ1-6; 11 positions match TRBD1. V lost 6 bases and J lost 9; bases outside the gene matches: 7. In germline, CDR1 is SNHLY, CDR2 FYNNEI. The CDR3 consists of 15 residues.

The CDR3 reads CASSPREMLAKNIQYF. Here the CDR3 DNA reads TGTGCCAGCTCACCACGGGAGATGTTAGCCAAAAACATTCAGTACTTC. J is TRBJ2-4 and V is TRBV18; maybe TRBD2 (5 bases). Germline loops: CDR1 KGHSH, CDR2 LQKENI. V lost 1 base, J lost 0 bases, and 10 bases lay in between. There are 16 residues in the CDR3.

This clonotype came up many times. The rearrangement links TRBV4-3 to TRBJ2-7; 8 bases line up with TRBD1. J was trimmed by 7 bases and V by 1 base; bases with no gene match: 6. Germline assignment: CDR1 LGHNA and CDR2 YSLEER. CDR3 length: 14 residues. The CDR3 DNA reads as TGCGCCAGCAGCCAAGCCGACAGGGGACGGGAGCAGTACTTC. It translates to CASSQADRGREQYF.

This CDR3 is CASSSTTDTYQETQYF. The DNA of the CDR3 is TGTGCCAGTAGTTCCACGACAGACACGTACCAAGAGACCCAGTACTTC. The chain employs TRBV19 and TRBJ2-5; TRBD1 is a possible D gene (5 bases). Trimming pared 5 bases from V and 0 bases from J, leaving 16 bases between. Germline CDR1 LNHDA, CDR2 SQIVND (reference sequence). The CDR3 has 16 amino acids.

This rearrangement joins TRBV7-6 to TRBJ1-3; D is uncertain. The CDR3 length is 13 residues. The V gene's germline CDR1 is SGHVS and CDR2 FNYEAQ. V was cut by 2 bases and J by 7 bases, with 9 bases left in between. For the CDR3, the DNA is TGTGCCAGCAGCTTAATGGGAGGGAACACCATATATTTT. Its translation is CASSLMGGNTIYF.

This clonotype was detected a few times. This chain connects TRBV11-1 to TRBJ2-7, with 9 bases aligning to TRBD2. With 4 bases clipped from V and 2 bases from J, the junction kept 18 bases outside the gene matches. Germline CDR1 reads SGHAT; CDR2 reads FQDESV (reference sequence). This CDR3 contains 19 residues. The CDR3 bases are TGTGCCAGCAGCTCCGAAGGTGGGACTAGCCGCTGGGGCGCCTACGAGCAGTACTTC. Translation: CASSSEGGTSRWGAYEQYF.

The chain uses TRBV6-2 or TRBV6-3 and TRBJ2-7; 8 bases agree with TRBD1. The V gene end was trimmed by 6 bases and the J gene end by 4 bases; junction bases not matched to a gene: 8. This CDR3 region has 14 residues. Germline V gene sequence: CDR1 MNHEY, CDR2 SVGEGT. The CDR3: CASRSGTGEYEQYF. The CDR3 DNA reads TGTGCCAGCAGATCCGGGACAGGAGAGTACGAGCAGTACTTC.

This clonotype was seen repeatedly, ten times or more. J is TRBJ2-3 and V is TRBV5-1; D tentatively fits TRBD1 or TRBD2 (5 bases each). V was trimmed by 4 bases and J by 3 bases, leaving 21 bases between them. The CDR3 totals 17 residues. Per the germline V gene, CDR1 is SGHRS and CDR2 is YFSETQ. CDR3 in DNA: TGCGCCAGCAGCCGACTACGGACATTGGTGGGTACAGATACGCAGTATTTT. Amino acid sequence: CASSRLRTLVGTDTQYF.

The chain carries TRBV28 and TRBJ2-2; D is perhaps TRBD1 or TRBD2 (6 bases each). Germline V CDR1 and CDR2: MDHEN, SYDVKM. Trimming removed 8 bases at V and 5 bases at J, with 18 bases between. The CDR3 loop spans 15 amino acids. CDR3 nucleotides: TGTGCCAGCGGGCACAATCTAGGGGGGACCGGGGAGCTGTTTTTT. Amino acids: CASGHNLGGTGELFF.

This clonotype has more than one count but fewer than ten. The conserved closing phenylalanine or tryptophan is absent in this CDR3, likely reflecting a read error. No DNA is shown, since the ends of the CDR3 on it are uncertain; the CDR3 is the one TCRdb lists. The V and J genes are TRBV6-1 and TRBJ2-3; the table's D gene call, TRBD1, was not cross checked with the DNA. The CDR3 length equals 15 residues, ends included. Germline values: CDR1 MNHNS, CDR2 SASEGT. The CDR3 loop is CASSPGQGGQIRSIL.

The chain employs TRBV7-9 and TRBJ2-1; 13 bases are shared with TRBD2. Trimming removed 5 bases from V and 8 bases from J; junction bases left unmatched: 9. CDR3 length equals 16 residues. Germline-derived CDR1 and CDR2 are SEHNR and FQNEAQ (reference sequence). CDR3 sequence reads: CASSRRTSGSFDEQFF. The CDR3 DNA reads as TGTGCCAGCAGCCGCAGGACTAGCGGGAGCTTCGATGAGCAGTTCTTC.

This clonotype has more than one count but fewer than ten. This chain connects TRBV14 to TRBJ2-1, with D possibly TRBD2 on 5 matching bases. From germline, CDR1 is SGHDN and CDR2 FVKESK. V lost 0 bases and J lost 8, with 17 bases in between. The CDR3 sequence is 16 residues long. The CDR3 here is CASSQDRNRGIHEQFF. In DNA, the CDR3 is TGTGCCAGCAGCCAAGATAGAAACCGGGGTATCCATGAGCAGTTCTTC.